This entry concerns a single T cell receptor beta chain. In this sample, this clone turned up once. No cognate antigen has been identified for it. The sample holds no much larger clone one base away, and base qualities are not on file. The data are from a study of cytomegalovirus exposure and HLA in healthy donors (dated by TCRdb to 2016 to 2017). Background for the entire study: An earlier analysis of some 600 of the donors reported 276 Gb of sequence data and approximately 120 million unique TCR beta sequences obtained from about 180 million T cells. An early release that covered several hundred HLA-typed donors contained around 300 gigabases of sequencing data and roughly 84 million unique TCR sequences. The study aimed to test whether cataloging public T cell receptors could reveal signatures of past pathogen exposure. The number of donors typed differed by locus, with roughly 620-630 for A, B, C, DRB1 and DQB1, around 500 for DQA1, 606 for DPA1, and 450 to 480 for DPB1. A later genetic analysis used genome-wide SNP genotypes for about 60% of the roughly 700 donors, treating that subset as a discovery cohort. To decide whether each TCR beta V gene segment behaved as functional or pseudogenic, an earlier analysis of some 580 of the donors relied on high-throughput TCR beta sequencing. Donor age, sex, ethnicity and CMV serostatus were collected together with the repertoire data. All discovery cohort repertoires had been generated using a single sequencing platform. The study used immunosequencing to profile the T cell repertoires of some 600 subjects and linked those repertoires to cytomegalovirus serostatus. A separate validation cohort of approximately 130 different subjects was used in addition to the roughly 640-subject first cohort. High-throughput TCR immunosequencing, statistical association of individual TCRs with disease status, and machine learning were combined to predict cytomegalovirus infection status. Both class I and class II loci were covered by HLA typing, at four-digit resolution. Rather than drawing on any new phenotypic data, the later analysis identified candidate immune exposures from TCR beta sequences and the way those sequences occurred across donors. To study patterns of TCR occurrence, a later analysis re-analyzed previously published TCR beta repertoires from 700 or so donors and added high-resolution HLA genotyping. Roughly five DR-DQ haplotypes were treated as single units for association and clustering because of strong linkage in the cohort. Of the 398 genotyped donors, about 84% fell in the genetic ancestry cluster associated with self-reported Caucasian donors. On average, roughly 200,000 unique TCR beta nucleotide sequences were sequenced per donor among a few hundred genotyped donors of the cohort, with 15% to 20% of those sequences being non-productive. General conclusions and limits of the study: The sequencing pipeline was judged likely to have produced a cluster of highly shared sequence variants as a technical artifact. Broadly in line with IMGT annotations, most TCR beta V segments showed up in productive rearrangements about 87% or about 30% of the time in an earlier analysis of some 590 of the donors. A later analysis found that TCR association rates varied across HLA loci, with DRB1 alleles showing the most associated TCRs and HLA-C alleles the fewest. Presence/absence analyses assumed roughly uniform sequencing depth across donors, an assumption that may not hold. Because HLA typing was unavailable for some donors at each locus, only the typed subset was used in association tests. CMV serostatus was the only immune exposure information available for the cohort. In the study, 150 to 200 TCR beta chains were listed as associated with cytomegalovirus. While some public TCRs were present in many individuals, most TCR sequences turned up only very rarely across donors. In a later analysis, around 17,000 TCR beta sequences were associated with specific HLA alleles at a false discovery rate of 0.05. Because the 87-base-pair reads could not distinguish some IMGT-functional V segments, including TRBV6-2 and TRBV6-3, those segments were excluded. According to a later analysis, parvovirus B19, influenza, CMV and Epstein-Barr virus appeared linked to several top co-occurrence clusters. A further reported finding was that TCR beta sequences accurately predicted the HLA-A and HLA-B alleles for most subjects in the first cohort. Compared with equally common non-associated chains, HLA-associated TCR beta chains in a later analysis were more clonally expanded and had lower generation probabilities. In vitro tests confirmed that a few of the cytomegalovirus-associated TCR beta chains recognize cytomegalovirus antigens. Because counts were too low, roughly 18 rarely observed V segments, including chromosome 9 orphons, were left out of the earlier analysis of a few hundred of the donors. According to a later genetic analysis, donors in an Asian-associated ancestry cluster had fewer N-insertions in productive TCRs than the roughly 670-donor mean. Correlated functional status among segregating V segments might reflect linkage disequilibrium, but an unknown experimental factor could not be ruled out. Only TCR beta chains were sequenced in this cohort, and the absence of alpha or paired-chain data limited detectable features. The authors suggested that the approach could potentially be extended to other disease states and immunological phenotypes. Cytomegalovirus status was reported to be diagnosed by the classifier with high specificity and sensitivity in both the original and validation cohorts. When HLA alleles, especially DR and DQ, strongly co-occurred, attributing TCR associations to individual alleles was difficult. According to a later analysis, most CMV-associated TCR beta chains appeared to be HLA-restricted, and the HLA associations seemed to be driven largely by CMV exposure. An association between a missense DCLRE1C variant and V-gene and J-gene trimming of TCR beta chains was found in a later genetic analysis and replicated in an independent cohort.

The cohort comprised 670 or so healthy bone marrow donors. At the time of sampling, every cohort member was nominally healthy, though immune exposures that went unrecorded were likely present. The donor was CMV seronegative and belonged to the group of around 350 seronegative cohort members. A peripheral blood sample was collected from each donor, and TCR beta sequencing was performed on peripheral blood mononuclear cells. Genomic DNA extraction from the blood cell samples was performed with the Qiagen DNeasy Blood Extraction Kit. V drops 4 bases and J drops 0 bases, leaving 12 bases in between. The CDR3 sequence holds 15 residues, the cysteine and phenylalanine included. The CDR3 DNA has 45 bases and is translated from base 1. CDR1 and CDR2 are read off the germline V gene (reference sequence) as SGHNT and YYREEE. Library preparation used the immunoSEQ multiplex PCR assay. For the multiplex PCR, a mixture combining 60 forward primers for TCR Vbeta segments and 13 reverse primers for TCR Jbeta segments was used. Amplification of the CDR3 region of rearranged TCR beta genes was performed with a multiplex PCR assay on genomic DNA. The Illumina HiSeq System was used to sequence the amplified TCR beta libraries as 87-base-pair reads. Per the authors' processing: Across the 670 or so repertoires, a later analysis counted 80 million or so unique TCR beta chains, roughly 11 million of which were shared by at least two donors. Raw reads were error-corrected and collapsed into unique sequences by a nearest-neighbor algorithm in which closely related sequences were merged to remove PCR and sequencing errors. V, D and J gene segments were assigned by aligning CDR3 sequences to IMGT reference sequences. Each retained sequence needed at least a six-nucleotide match to both a V gene segment and a J gene segment. Rearrangements were called productive when the CDR3 lacked stop codons and stayed in frame with V and J; all others were non-productive. Following IMGT convention, CDR3 was defined as the stretch from the second conserved V-encoded cysteine up to the conserved J-encoded phenylalanine. The earlier analysis of 587 of the donors excluded any sequence lacking an unambiguous match to a single V gene segment. In an earlier analysis of a few hundred of the donors, V segments were called functional above 56.7% productive rearrangements and were called segregating when the between-donor standard deviation exceeded 5%. A statistical classification framework was built to diagnose cytomegalovirus status from the catalog of TCR beta chain sequences. In a later analysis, V and J genes were assigned by comparing TCR nucleotide sequences against IMGT/GENE-DB human TR gene sequences. The TCRdist pipeline was used in a later analysis to assign CDR3 sequences and most-parsimonious VDJ recombination scenarios. A later analysis defined each TCR beta chain by its CDR3 amino acid sequence plus V-gene family, and excluded reads lacking a unique V-gene family. A later analysis removed 600 or so highly shared, low-generation-probability nucleotide sequences to deal with suspected cross-contamination and a sequencing artifact. A later analysis calculated a clonal expansion index for each public chain from normalized within-repertoire ranks of inferred template counts. In a later analysis, generation probabilities were computed using a VDJ recombination model fitted to out-of-frame rearrangements, and the results were checked against IGoR. A later analysis scored TCR-TCR, TCR-HLA and TCR-CMV co-occurrence with hypergeometric tests, applying a repertoire-size bias correction to TCR pairs. False discovery rates were estimated in a later analysis by permuting HLA or CMV assignments 20 times. In a later analysis, co-occurring TCRs were grouped with DBSCAN, and TCRdist sequence similarity was added when clustering was performed within HLA-allele-positive subsets. For co-occurrence clustering, repertoires with fewer than 30,000 or more than 120,000 public chains were excluded, along with about five repertoires with anomalous nucleotide sharing. In its TCRdb copy, this immuneACCESS table keeps in-frame sequences only and misses some clones. Where compared with another copy, unresolved V genes explain less than half of these, and the others have no known cause. That table supplies the V and J calls and clone size; D and trimming were determined from the DNA. The sample data list around 150,000 clones, and approximately 76% of these were observed just once. The ten largest clones take up about 2.1% of the sample.

The V and J genes are TRBV5-4 and TRBJ2-3; TRBD2 is possibly the D segment (5 matching bases). The sequence came from a female donor in good health and CMV-seronegative. Sequencing was done on a sample of PBMCs. This receptor carries the CDR3 CASSLGGSSTDTQYF. In nucleotides, the sequence is TGTGCCAGCAGCCTAGGCGGGTCTAGCACAGATACGCAGTATTTT.